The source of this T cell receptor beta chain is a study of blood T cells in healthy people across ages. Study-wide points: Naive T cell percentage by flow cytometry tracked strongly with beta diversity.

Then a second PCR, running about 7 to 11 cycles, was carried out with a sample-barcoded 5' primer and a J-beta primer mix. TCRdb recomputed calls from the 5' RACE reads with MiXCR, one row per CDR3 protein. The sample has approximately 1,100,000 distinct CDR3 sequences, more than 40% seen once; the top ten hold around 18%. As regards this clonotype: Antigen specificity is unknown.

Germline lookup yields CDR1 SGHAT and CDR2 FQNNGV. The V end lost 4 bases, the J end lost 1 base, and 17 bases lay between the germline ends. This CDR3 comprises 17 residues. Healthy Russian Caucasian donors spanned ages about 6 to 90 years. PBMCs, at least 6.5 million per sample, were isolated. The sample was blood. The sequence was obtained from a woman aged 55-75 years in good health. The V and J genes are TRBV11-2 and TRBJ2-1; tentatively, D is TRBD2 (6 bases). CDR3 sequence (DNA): TGTGCCAGCAGCTCCCCTATTGGGGGGAAGTCCTACAATGAGCAGTTCTTC. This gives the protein CASSSPIGGKSYNEQFF.